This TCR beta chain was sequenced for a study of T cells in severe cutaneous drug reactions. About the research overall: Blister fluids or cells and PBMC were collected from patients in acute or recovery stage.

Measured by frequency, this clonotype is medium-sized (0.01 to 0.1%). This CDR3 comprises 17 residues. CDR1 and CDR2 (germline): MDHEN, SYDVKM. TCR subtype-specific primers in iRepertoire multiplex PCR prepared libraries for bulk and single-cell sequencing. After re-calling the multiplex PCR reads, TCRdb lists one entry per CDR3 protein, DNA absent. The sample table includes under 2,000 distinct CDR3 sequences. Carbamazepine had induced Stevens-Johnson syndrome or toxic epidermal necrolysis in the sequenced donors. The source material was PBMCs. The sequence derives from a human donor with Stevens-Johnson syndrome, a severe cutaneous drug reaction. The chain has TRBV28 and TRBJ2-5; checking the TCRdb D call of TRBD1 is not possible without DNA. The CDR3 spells CASGAGTGGGGGETQYF.